Listed here are 10 T cell receptor beta chains from one sample, sequenced in a study of T-cell memory formation after mild COVID-19. TCRdb independently ran MiXCR on the 5' RACE reads; one entry per CDR3 protein. The sample lists hundreds of thousands of distinct CDR3 sequences, about 16% occurring once. Sequencing was carried out using PBMCs or a T cell subset sorted from them (not recorded which). Source of these receptors: a man between 18 and 29 years old who had mild COVID-19 (a few samples of this study predate the infection). Cell type and time point are not known.

This clonotype has only a few counts. The V call is TRBV4-3, the J call TRBJ2-3, with D possibly being TRBD2 (6 bases). V gave up 4 bases and J gave up 0 bases, with 17 bases separating them. The CDR3 consists of 17 residues. Per the germline V gene, CDR1 is LGHNA and CDR2 is YSLEER. The chain's CDR3 is CASSPWDSPYSTDTQYF. The CDR3 DNA sequence: TGCGCCAGCAGCCCCTGGGACTCGCCTTATAGCACAGATACGCAGTATTTT.

CDR3 DNA: TGTGCCAGCAGCCAAGAAACCGGGGGCCGAGAGCAGTTCTTC. Its protein product is CASSQETGGREQFF. The chain recombines TRBV4-2 with TRBJ2-1; D tentatively reads TRBD1 or TRBD2 (6 bases each). Germline CDR1 is LGHNA and CDR2 is YNFKEQ. V gave up 0 bases and J gave up 10 bases, with 13 bases separating them. This CDR3 has 14 residues.

The rearrangement uses TRBV29-1 and TRBJ1-1, with a tentative D call TRBD1 (5 bases). Germline V gene data show CDR1 as SQVTM and CDR2 as ANQGSEA. Trimming removed 7 bases at V and 0 bases at J, with 12 bases between. The CDR3 is 13 residues long. DNA of the CDR3: TGCAGCGGGGCCGGGACGCTGAACACTGAAGCTTTCTTT. This codes for CSGAGTLNTEAFF. The full variable domain, completed using reference TRBV29-1 and TRBJ1-1, is SAVISQKPSRDICQRGTSLTIQCQVDSQVTMMFWYRQQPGQSLTLIATANQGSEATYESGFVIDKFPISRPNLTFSTLTVSNMSPEDSSIYLCSGAGTLNTEAFFGQGTRLTVV.

This clonotype occurred a few times. The chain has TRBV5-5 and TRBJ2-7; 8 bases are shared with TRBD2. The V and J ends lost 4 bases and 7 bases, in that order; junction bases with no gene match: 10. Germline values: CDR1 SGHKS, CDR2 YYEKEE (reference sequence). This CDR3 is 14 amino acids long. The CDR3 spells CASSLPGRGREQYF. CDR3 nucleotide sequence: TGTGCCAGCAGCCTCCCCGGGAGGGGTCGGGAGCAGTACTTC.

The V call is TRBV12-3 or TRBV12-4, the J call TRBJ2-2; TRBD2 matches 10 bases. The J segment lost 0 bases and the V segment lost 7 bases, leaving 8 bases of the junction unmatched. This CDR3 spans 17 amino acids. Here the CDR3 reads CASTSSGRLANTGELFF. The CDR3 region has the DNA TGTGCCAGCACCTCTAGCGGGAGACTCGCGAACACCGGGGAGCTGTTTTTT.

There are a few counts of this clonotype. CDR3 in DNA: TGTGCCAGCAGCCAGACGCGCCGGGAGACCCAGTACTTC. It translates to CASSQTRRETQYF. The rearrangement links TRBV7-2 to TRBJ2-5; D is uncertain. Between the trimmed V and J ends, which lost 5 bases and 5 bases, there was a span of 12 bases. The CDR3 sequence is 13 residues long. Germline V gene sequence: CDR1 SGHTA, CDR2 FQGNSA.

This clonotype was observed a handful of times. The genes are TRBV20-1 and TRBJ1-5, with TRBD1 as a possible D gene (5 bases). The germline V gene encodes CDR1 DFQATT and CDR2 SNEGSKA (reference sequence). The V end lost 5 bases, the J end lost 3 bases, and 8 bases lay between the germline ends. The CDR3 totals 12 residues. CDR3 bases: TGCAGTGCTGCAGGGCACAATCAGCCCCAGCATTTT. Amino acid sequence: CSAAGHNQPQHF.

In its sample, this clonotype was seen a few times. The chain has TRBV18 and TRBJ1-1; perhaps TRBD1 as D (6 bases). This CDR3 spans 14 amino acids. The germline V and J ends were trimmed by 2 bases and 4 bases, with 11 bases remaining between them. CDR1 is KGHSH, CDR2 LQKENI, per germline. Here the CDR3 DNA reads TGTGCCAGCTCACCAAGCGGGGGCCTCACTGAAGCTTTCTTT. Encoded protein: CASSPSGGLTEAFF.

This chain links TRBV7-9 with TRBJ1-5; D gene ambiguous. V gave up 8 bases and J gave up 2 bases, with 16 bases separating them. This CDR3 comprises 15 residues. Germline V gives CDR1 SEHNR, CDR2 FQNEAQ (reference sequence). The CDR3 DNA is TGTGCCAGCGGCCCAGGAGGTAGCGGCAATCAGCCCCAGCATTTT. Its translation: CASGPGGSGNQPQHF.

This clonotype turned up a few times. V is TRBV27 and J is TRBJ2-3; TRBD2 agrees at 8 bases. V shed 4 bases, J shed 6 bases, and the junction held 3 bases outside the gene matches. The CDR3 runs to 13 residues. In germline, CDR1 is MNHEY, CDR2 SMNVEV (reference sequence). Here the CDR3 reads CASSWGGGDTQYF. The DNA of the CDR3 is TGTGCCAGCAGTTGGGGCGGGGGGGATACGCAGTATTTT.